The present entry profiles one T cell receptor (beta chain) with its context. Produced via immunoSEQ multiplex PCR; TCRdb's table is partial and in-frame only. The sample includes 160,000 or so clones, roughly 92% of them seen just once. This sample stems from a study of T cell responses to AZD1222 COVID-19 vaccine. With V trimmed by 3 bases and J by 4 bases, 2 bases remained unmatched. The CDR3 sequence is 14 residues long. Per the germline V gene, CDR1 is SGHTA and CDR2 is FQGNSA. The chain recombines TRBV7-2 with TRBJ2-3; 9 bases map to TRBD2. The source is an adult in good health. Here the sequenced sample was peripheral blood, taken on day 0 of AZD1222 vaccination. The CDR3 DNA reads TGTGCCAGCAGCTTTAGCGGGAGCGCAGATACGCAGTATTTT. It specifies CASSFSGSADTQYF.